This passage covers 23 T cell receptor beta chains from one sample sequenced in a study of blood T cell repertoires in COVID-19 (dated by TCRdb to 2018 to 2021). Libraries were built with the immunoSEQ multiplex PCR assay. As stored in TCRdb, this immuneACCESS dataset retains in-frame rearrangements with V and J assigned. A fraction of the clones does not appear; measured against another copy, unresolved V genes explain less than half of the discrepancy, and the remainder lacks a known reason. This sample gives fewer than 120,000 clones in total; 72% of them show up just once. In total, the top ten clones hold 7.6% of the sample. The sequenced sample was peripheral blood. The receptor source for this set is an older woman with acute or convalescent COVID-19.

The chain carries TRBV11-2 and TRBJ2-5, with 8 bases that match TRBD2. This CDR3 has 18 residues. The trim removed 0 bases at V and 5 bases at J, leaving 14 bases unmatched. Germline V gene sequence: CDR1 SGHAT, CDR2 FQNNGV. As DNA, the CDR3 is TGTGCCAGCAGCTTAGATCAGGGAGGTGCGACTAGCGCTGAGACCCAGTACTTC. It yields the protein CASSLDQGGATSAETQYF.

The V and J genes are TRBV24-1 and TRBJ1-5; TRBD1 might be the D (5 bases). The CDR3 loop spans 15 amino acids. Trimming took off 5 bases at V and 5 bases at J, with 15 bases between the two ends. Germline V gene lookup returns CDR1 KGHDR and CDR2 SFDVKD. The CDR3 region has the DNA TGTGCCACCAGTGTAGGAGGGCAGGGACATCAGCCCCAGCATTTT. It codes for CATSVGGQGHQPQHF.

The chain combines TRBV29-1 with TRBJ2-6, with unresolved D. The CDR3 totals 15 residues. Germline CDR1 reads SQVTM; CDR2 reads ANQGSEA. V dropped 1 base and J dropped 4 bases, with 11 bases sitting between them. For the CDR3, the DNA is TGCAGCGTTGAAGTTCCAGTTCAGGGGGCCAACGTCCTGACTTTC. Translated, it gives CSVEVPVQGANVLTF.

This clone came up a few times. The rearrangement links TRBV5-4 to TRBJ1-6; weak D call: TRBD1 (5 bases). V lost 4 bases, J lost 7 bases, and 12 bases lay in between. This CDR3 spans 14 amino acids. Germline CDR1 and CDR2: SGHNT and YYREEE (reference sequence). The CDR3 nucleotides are TGTGCCAGCAGCCCCGGGACTGAGAATTCACCCCTCCACTTT. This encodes CASSPGTENSPLHF. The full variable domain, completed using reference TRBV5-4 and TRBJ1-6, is ETGVTQSPTHLIKTRGQQVTLRCSSQSGHNTVSWYQQALGQGPQFIFQYYREEENGRGNFPPRFSGLQFPNYSSELNVNALELDDSALYLCASSPGTENSPLHFGNGTRLTVT.

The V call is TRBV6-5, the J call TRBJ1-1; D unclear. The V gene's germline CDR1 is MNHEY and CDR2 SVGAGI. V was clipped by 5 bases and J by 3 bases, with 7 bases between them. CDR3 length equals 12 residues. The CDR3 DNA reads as TGTGCCAGCAGTACACACGACACTGAAGCTTTCTTT. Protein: CASSTHDTEAFF.

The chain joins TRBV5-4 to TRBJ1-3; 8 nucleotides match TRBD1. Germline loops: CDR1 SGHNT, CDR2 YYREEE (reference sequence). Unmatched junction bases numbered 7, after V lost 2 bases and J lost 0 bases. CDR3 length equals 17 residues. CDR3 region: CASSLGAGGYSGNTIYF. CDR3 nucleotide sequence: TGTGCCAGCAGCTTAGGGGCAGGGGGCTACTCTGGAAACACCATATATTTT.

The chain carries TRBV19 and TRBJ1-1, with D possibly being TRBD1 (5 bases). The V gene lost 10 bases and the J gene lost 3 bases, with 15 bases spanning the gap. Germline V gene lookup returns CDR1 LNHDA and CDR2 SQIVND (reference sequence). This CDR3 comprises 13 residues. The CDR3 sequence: CATKRTGDTEAFF. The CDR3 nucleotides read TGTGCCACGAAGAGGACGGGGGACACTGAAGCTTTCTTT.

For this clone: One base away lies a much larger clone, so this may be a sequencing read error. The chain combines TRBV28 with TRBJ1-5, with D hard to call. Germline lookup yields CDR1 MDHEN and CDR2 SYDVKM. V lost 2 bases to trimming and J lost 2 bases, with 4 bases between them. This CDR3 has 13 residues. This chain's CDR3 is CASSLIGNQPQHF. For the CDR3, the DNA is TGTGCCAGCAGTTTAATCGGCAATCAGCCCCAGCATTTT.

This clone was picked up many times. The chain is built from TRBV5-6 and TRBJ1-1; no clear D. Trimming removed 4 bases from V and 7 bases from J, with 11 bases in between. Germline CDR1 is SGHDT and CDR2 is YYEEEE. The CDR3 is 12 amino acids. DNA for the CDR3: TGTGCCAGCAGCCGGAGTTATGTTGAAGCTTTCTTT. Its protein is CASSRSYVEAFF.

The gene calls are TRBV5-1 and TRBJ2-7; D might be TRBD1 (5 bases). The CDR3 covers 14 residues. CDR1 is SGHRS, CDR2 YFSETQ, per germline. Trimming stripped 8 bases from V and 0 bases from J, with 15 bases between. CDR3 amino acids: CASHATAYSYEQYF. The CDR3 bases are TGCGCCAGTCACGCGACAGCCTACTCCTACGAGCAGTACTTC. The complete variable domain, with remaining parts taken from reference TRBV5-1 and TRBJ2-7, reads KAGVTQTPRYLIKTRGQQVTLSCSPISGHRSVSWYQQTPGQGLQFLFEYFSETQRNKGNFPGRFSGRQFSNSRSEMNVSTLELGDSALYLCASHATAYSYEQYFGPGTRLTVT.

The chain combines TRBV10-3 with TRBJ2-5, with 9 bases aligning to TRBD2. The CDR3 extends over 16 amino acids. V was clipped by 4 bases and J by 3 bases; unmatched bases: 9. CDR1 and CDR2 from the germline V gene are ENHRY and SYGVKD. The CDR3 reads CAISGGGSGGEETQYF. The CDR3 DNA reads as TGTGCCATCAGTGGGGGGGGTAGCGGGGGAGAAGAGACCCAGTACTTC.

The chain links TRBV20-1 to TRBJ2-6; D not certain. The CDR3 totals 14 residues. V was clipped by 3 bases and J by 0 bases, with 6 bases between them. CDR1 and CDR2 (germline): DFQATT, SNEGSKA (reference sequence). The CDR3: CSASAGSGANVLTF. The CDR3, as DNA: TGCAGTGCTAGTGCAGGCTCTGGGGCCAACGTCCTGACTTTC.

The CDR3 protein is CASSQRLRGGGFDTQYF. The CDR3 nucleotides read TGTGCCAGCAGCCAGCGGTTGAGGGGCGGGGGTTTTGATACGCAGTATTTT. V and J are TRBV7-9 and TRBJ2-3; 7 positions agree with TRBD2. The CDR3 is made up of 17 amino acids. Trimming removed 5 bases from V and 6 bases from J; junction bases left unmatched: 17. Per the germline V gene, CDR1 is SEHNR and CDR2 is FQNEAQ (reference sequence).

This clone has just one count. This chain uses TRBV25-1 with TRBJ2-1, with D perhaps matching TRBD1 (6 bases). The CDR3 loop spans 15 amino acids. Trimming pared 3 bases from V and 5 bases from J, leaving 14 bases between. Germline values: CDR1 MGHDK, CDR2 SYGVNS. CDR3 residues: CASSDWGRGNNEQFF. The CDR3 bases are TGTGCCAGCAGTGATTGGGGGCGAGGAAACAATGAGCAGTTCTTC.

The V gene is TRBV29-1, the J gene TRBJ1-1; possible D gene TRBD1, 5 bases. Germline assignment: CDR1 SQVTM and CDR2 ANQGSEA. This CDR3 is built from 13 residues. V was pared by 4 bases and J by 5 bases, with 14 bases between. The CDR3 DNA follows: TGCAGCGTTGTTGTCAGGGCGGGAACTGAAGCTTTCTTT. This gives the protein CSVVVRAGTEAFF.

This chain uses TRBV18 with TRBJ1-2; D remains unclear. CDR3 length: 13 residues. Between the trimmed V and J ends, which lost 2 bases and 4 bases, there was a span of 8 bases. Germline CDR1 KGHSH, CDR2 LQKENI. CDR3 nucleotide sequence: TGTGCCAGCTCACCAGGCACCGTCTATGGCTACACCTTC. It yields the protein CASSPGTVYGYTF. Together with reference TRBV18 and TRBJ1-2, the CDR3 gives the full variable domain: NAGVMQNPRHLVRRRGQEARLRCSPMKGHSHVYWYRQLPEEGLKFMVYLQKENIIDESGMPKERFSAEFPKEGPSILRIQQVVRGDSAAYFCASSPGTVYGYTFGSGTRLTVV.

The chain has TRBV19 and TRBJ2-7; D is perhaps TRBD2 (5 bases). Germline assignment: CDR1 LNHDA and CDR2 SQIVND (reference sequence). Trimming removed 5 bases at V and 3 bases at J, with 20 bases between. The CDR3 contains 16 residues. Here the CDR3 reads CASSGSLGVPHYEQYF. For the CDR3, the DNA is TGTGCCAGTAGTGGAAGCCTGGGAGTACCCCACTACGAGCAGTACTTC.

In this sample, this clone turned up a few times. The CDR3 is CASSRDSQTGELFF. Here the CDR3 DNA reads TGTGCCAGCAGCCGGGACTCCCAGACCGGGGAGCTGTTTTTT. The chain employs TRBV7-2 and TRBJ2-2; D possibly corresponds to TRBD2 (6 bases). The CDR3 runs 14 residues. Looked up from germline, CDR1 is SGHTA and CDR2 is FQGNSA. Between the trimmed V and J ends, which lost 5 bases and 5 bases, there was a span of 12 bases.

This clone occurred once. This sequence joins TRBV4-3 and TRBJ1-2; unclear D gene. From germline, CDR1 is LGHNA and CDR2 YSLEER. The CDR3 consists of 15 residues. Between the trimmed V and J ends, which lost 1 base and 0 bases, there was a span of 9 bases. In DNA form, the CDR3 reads TGCGCCAGCAGCCAAGGGTCGAACTCTAACTATGGCTACACCTTC. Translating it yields CASSQGSNSNYGYTF.

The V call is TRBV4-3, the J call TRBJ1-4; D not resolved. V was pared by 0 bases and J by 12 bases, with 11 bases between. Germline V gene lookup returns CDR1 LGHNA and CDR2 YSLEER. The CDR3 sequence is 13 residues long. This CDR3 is CASSQDRQAQLFF. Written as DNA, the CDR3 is TGCGCCAGCAGCCAAGATCGGCAGGCCCAACTGTTTTTT.

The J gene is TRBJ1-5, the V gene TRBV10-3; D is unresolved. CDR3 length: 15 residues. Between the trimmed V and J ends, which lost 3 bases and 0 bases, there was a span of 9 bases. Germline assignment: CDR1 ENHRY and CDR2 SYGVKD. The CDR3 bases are TGTGCCATCAGTGACAGTCGATATAGCAATCAGCCCCAGCATTTT. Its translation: CAISDSRYSNQPQHF.

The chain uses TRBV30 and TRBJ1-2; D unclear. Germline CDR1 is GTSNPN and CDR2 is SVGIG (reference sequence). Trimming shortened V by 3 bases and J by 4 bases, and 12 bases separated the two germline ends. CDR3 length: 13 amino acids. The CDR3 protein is CAWRRRVPYGYTF. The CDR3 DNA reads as TGTGCCTGGAGACGGAGGGTCCCCTATGGCTACACCTTC.

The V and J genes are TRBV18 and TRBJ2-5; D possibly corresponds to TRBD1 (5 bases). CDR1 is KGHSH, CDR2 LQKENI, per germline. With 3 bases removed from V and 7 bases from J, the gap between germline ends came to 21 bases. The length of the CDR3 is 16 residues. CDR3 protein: CASSPVPVLGQGTQYF. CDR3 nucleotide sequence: TGTGCCAGCTCACCGGTACCTGTACTGGGCCAGGGGACCCAGTACTTC.